This T cell receptor (beta chain) is from a study of blood T cell repertoires in COVID-19. Study as a whole: The analysed material was cDNA or gDNA that came from T cells, B-cell-depleted T cells, or PBMCs.

In this sample, this clone turned up a few times. Participants came from roughly 24 US areas, aged about 18 to 95 years. Categorization into cohorts depended on clinical history that participants reported. With V trimmed by 6 bases and J by 4 bases, 2 bases remained unmatched. The CDR3 length is 13 residues. Germline V lookup: CDR1 MRHNA, CDR2 SNTAGT. Original analysis: Amplification from reference gene primers served as the basis for estimated nucleated cell counts. The table came from immunoSEQ multiplex PCR; TCRdb's copy has only in-frame clones and leaves some out. V, J and clone size were drawn from that table, and D and trimming were deduced from the DNA. Of under 500,000 clones in the sample, around 90% are singletons; the top ten hold approximately 2%.

This clonotype originated in a woman younger than 35 with acute COVID-19. V is TRBV6-4 and J is TRBJ2-3; 9 bases agree with TRBD2. The material sequenced was PBMCs or T cells enriched from blood (not recorded which). CDR3 residues: CASRAGGSDTQYF. CDR3 in DNA: TGTGCCAGCAGAGCGGGAGGCTCAGATACGCAGTATTTT.